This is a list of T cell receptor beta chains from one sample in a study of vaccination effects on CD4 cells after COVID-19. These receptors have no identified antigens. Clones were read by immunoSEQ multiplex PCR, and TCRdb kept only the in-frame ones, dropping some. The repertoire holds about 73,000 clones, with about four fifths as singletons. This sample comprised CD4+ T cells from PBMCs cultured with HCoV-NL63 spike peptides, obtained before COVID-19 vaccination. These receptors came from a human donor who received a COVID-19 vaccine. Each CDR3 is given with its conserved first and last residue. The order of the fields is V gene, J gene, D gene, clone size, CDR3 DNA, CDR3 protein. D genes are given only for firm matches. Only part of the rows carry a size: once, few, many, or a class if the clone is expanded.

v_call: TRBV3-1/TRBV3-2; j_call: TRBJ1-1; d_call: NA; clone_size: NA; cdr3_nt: TGTGCCAGCAGCCAGGGGGGGAGAGCTTTCTTT; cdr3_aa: CASSQGGRAFF
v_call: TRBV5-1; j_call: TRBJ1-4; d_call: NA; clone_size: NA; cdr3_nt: TGCGCCAGCAGCGACCGGGACTCCAACCATGAAAAACTGTTTTTT; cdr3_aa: CASSDRDSNHEKLFF
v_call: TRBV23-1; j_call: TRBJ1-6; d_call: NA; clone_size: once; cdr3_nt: TGCGCCAGCAGTCAAGTATGGTCGCGGGGAAATAATTCACCCCTCCACTTT; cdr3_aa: CASSQVWSRGNNSPLHF
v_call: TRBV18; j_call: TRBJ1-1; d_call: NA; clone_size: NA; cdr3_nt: TGTGCCAGCTCACCATATCCTGGGGGAAACACTGAAGCTTTCTTT; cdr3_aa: CASSPYPGGNTEAFF
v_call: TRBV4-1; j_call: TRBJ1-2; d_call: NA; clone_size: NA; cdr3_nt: TGCGCCAGCAGCCAAGATCGCGTATATGGCTACACCTTC; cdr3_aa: CASSQDRVYGYTF
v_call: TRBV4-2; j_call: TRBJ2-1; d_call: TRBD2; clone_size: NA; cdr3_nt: TGTGCCAGCAGCCCCGCGGGGGGCCATCAAATCTACAATGAGCAGTTCTTC; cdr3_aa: CASSPAGGHQIYNEQFF
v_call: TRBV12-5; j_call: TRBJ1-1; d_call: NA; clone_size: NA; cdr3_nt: TGTGCTAGTGGGACAGCCTTTTTCACTGAAGCTTTCTTT; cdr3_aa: CASGTAFFTEAFF
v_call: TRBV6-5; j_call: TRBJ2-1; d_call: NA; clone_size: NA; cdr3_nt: TGTGCCAGCAGTTACTGGCGACAGGCCACTGAGCAGTTCTTC; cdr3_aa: CASSYWRQATEQFF
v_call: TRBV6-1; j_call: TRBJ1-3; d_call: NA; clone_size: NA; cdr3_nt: TGTGCCAGCAGTGAAGTGAGGAGTCGAAAGAGCTCTGGAAACACCATATATTTT; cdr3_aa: CASSEVRSRKSSGNTIYF
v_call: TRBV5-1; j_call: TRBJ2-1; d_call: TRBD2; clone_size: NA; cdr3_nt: TGCGCCAGCAGCTTGGAGGCTAGCGGTGGTGGTGAGCAGTTCTTC; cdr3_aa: CASSLEASGGGEQFF